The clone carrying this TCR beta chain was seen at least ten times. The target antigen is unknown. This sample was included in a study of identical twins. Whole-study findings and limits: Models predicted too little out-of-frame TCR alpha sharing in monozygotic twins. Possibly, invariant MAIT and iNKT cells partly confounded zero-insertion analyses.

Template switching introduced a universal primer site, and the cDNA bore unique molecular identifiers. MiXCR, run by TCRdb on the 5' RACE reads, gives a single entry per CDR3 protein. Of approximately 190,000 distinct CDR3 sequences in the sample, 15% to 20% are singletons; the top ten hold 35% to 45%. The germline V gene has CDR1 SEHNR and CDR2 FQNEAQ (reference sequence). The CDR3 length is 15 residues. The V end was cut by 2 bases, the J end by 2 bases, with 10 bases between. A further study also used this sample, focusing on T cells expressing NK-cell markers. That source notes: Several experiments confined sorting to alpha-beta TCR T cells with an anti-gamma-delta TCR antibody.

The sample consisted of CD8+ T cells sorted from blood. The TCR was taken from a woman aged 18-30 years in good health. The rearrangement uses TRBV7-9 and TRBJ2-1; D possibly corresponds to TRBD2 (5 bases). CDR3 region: CASSLSTRPYNEQFF. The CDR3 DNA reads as TGTGCCAGCAGCTTAAGTACTAGACCCTACAATGAGCAGTTCTTC. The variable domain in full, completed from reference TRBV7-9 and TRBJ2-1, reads DTGVSQNPRHKITKRGQNVTFRCDPISEHNRLYWYRQTLGQGPEFLTYFQNEAQLEKSRLLSDRFSAERPKGSFSTLEIQRTEQGDSAMYLCASSLSTRPYNEQFFGPGTRLTVL.